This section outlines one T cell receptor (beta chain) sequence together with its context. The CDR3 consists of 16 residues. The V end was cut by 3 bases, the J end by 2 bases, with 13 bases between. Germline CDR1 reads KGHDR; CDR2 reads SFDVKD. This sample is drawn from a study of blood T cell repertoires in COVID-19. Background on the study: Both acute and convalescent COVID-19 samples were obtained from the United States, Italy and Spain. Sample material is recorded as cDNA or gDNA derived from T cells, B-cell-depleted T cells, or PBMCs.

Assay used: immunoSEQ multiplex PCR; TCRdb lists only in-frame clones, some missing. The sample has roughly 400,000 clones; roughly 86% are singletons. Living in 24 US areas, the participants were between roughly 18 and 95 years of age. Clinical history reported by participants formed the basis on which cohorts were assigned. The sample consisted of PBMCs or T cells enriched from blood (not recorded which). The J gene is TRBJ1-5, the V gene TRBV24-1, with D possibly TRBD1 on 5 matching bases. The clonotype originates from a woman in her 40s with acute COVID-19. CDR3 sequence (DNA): TGTGCCACCAGTGATCCCGGCAGGGAGGGCAATCAGCCCCAGCATTTT. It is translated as CATSDPGREGNQPQHF.